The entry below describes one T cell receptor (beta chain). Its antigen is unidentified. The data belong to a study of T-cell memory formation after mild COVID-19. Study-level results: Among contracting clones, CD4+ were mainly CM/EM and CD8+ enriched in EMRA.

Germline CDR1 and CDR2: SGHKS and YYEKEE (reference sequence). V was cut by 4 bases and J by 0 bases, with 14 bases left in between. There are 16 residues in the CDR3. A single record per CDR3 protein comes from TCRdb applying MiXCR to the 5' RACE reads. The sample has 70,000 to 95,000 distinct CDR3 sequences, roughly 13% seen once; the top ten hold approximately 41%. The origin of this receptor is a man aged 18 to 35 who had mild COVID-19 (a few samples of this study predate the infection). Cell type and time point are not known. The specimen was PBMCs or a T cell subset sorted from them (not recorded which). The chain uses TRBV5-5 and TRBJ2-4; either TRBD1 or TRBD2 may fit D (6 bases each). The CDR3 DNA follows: TGTGCCAGCAGCCCGTGGGGGGCCATAGCCAAAAACATTCAGTACTTC. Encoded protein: CASSPWGAIAKNIQYF.